This T cell receptor beta chain stems from a study of cytomegalovirus exposure and HLA in healthy donors. Study-wide results and caveats: The study listed 150 to 200 cytomegalovirus-associated TCR beta chains.

The V gene's germline CDR1 is SEHNR and CDR2 FQNEAQ (reference sequence). With 1 base removed from V and 4 bases from J, the gap between germline ends came to 13 bases. The CDR3 runs 15 residues. Use of 60 Vbeta and 13 Jbeta primers characterized the PCR. Study processing details: Later reanalysis found 75 million to 95 million unique TCR beta chains, 9 million to 12 million of them shared. Clones were read by immunoSEQ multiplex PCR, and TCRdb kept only the in-frame ones, dropping some. V, J and clone size were drawn from that table, and D and trimming were deduced from the DNA. The sample yields over 70,000 clones, about 80% seen once. As for this clone: Antigen: not known.

This TCR came from a man aged 45-60 years in good health and CMV-seropositive. Material for sequencing was PBMCs. The chain is built from TRBV7-9 and TRBJ2-5, with D possibly TRBD2 on 6 matching bases. As DNA, the CDR3 is TGTGCCAGCAGCTTAGTACTAGCTCTGGTAGAGACCCAGTACTTC. Encoded protein: CASSLVLALVETQYF.